This entry concerns a single T cell receptor (beta chain). Trimming shortened V by 5 bases and J by 7 bases, and 23 bases separated the two germline ends. This CDR3 is 16 amino acids long. TCRdb redid the calling of the 5' RACE reads with MiXCR, one entry per CDR3 protein. The repertoire holds about 160,000 distinct CDR3 sequences, with 6% to 7.5% as singletons. The entry originates in a study of T cells after yellow fever vaccination. This TCR was recovered from a man between 18 and 29 years old who received the YFV17D yellow fever vaccine. Sequenced here: CD4+ T cells sorted from PBMCs, sampled around 5 days after the first yellow fever vaccination. The genes are TRBV12-3 or TRBV12-4 and TRBJ1-2, with no clear D. CDR3 amino acids: CASSHTRTQDDGGYTF. Here the CDR3 DNA reads TGTGCCAGCAGTCACACCCGGACGCAAGACGACGGTGGCTACACCTTC.